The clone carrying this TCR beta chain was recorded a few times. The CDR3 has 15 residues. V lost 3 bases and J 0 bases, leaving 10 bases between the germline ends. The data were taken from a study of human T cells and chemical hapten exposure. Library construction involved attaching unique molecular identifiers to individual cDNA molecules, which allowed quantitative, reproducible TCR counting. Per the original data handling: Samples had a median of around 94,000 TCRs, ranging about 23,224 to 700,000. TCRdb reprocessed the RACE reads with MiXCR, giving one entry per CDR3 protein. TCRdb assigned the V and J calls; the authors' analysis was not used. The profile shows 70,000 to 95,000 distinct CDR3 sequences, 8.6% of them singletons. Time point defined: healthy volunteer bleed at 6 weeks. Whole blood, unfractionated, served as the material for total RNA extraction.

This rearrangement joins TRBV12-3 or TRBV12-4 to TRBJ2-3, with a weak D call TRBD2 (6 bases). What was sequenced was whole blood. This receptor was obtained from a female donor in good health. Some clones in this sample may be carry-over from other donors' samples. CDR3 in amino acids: CASSLVRGSTDTQYF. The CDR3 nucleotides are TGTGCCAGCAGTTTGGTTCGGGGGAGCACAGATACGCAGTATTTT.